Below are 23 T cell receptor beta chains sequenced from a single sample in a study of OX40 agonist ivuxolimab in advanced cancers. Sequenced by immunoSEQ multiplex PCR; TCRdb stores in-frame clones only, minus some. The profile shows 40,000 or so clones, around 93% of them singletons. The source was CD4+ or CD8+ T cells sorted from blood, collected in a trial of the OX40 agonist ivuxolimab. Receptors were obtained from an adult with an advanced solid tumor such as melanoma, head and neck, liver or kidney cancer.

The rearrangement links TRBV29-1 to TRBJ2-2; D uncertain. This CDR3 is built from 11 residues. V was shortened by 7 bases and J by 4 bases, with 7 bases between the two germline ends. Germline V lookup: CDR1 SQVTM, CDR2 ANQGSEA. The CDR3 DNA reads as TGCAGCGGGAGACTCACCGGGGAGCTGTTTTTT. Residues: CSGRLTGELFF.

The chain couples TRBV6-5 to TRBJ2-1; 13 bases match TRBD2. The germline V gene has CDR1 MNHEY and CDR2 SVGAGI. The CDR3 has 15 amino acids. Losses at the gene ends were 6 bases for V and 5 bases for J; bases not matched to a gene: 4. CDR3 nucleotides: TGTGCCAGCAGCTTCGGACTAGCGGGGGACAATGAGCAGTTCTTC. It yields the protein CASSFGLAGDNEQFF.

The chain is built from TRBV5-6 and TRBJ1-2; D gene ambiguous. The CDR3 extends over 13 amino acids. The germline V gene encodes CDR1 SGHDT and CDR2 YYEEEE. V was pared by 1 base and J by 6 bases, with 10 bases between. CDR3 nucleotide sequence: TGTGCCAGCAGCTTGATTTCCGCGGATGGCTACACCTTC. Translating it yields CASSLISADGYTF.

This clone showed up just a few times. V gene TRBV1 combines with J gene TRBJ1-5. TRBV1 is classified as a pseudogene. The CDR3 runs 13 residues. CDR3 loop: CTSSQGGNQPQHF. CDR3 DNA: TGCACCAGCAGCCAGGGGGGCAATCAGCCCCAGCATTTT.

CDR3 sequence (DNA): TGTGCCAGCAGTGAAGTTTGGCTAGCGGGAGGGAGTAAAGATACGCAGTATTTT. Its protein is CASSEVWLAGGSKDTQYF. The genes are TRBV2 and TRBJ2-3; 12 bases are a match to TRBD2. With 1 base clipped from V and 5 bases from J, the junction kept 10 bases outside the gene matches. CDR1 is SNHLY and CDR2 is FYNNEI in the germline V gene. The CDR3 extends over 18 amino acids.

The gene calls are TRBV5-4 and TRBJ1-4, with no clear D. The CDR3 runs to 16 residues. Germline lookup yields CDR1 SGHNT and CDR2 YYREEE (reference sequence). Trimming cost V 0 bases and J 0 bases, with 9 bases left between them. The CDR3 region has the DNA TGTGCCAGCAGCTTGGGGCCGGTTGCAACTAATGAAAAACTGTTTTTT. Residues: CASSLGPVATNEKLFF. The entire variable domain, with the rest obtained from reference TRBV5-4 and TRBJ1-4, is as follows: ETGVTQSPTHLIKTRGQQVTLRCSSQSGHNTVSWYQQALGQGPQFIFQYYREEENGRGNFPPRFSGLQFPNYSSELNVNALELDDSALYLCASSLGPVATNEKLFFGSGTQLSVL.

The rearrangement uses TRBV27 and TRBJ2-7; 8 bases fit TRBD1. The CDR3 spans 13 residues. Germline assignment: CDR1 MNHEY and CDR2 SMNVEV (reference sequence). J was trimmed by 6 bases and V by 5 bases; bases with no gene match: 6. The DNA of the CDR3 is TGTGCCAGCAGTCCGACAGGGGTAGGCGAGCAGTACTTC. Amino acids: CASSPTGVGEQYF.

The gene calls are TRBV28 and TRBJ1-1; D may be TRBD1 (5 bases). The CDR3 contains 16 residues. Germline V gene data show CDR1 as MDHEN and CDR2 as SYDVKM. Deletions cut 3 bases from V and 0 bases from J, with 14 bases between. CDR3 DNA: TGTGCCAGCAGTTTTCCCTCGGCAGGGATGAACACTGAAGCTTTCTTT. It encodes CASSFPSAGMNTEAFF.

CDR3 in amino acids: CASSSPLRLFTRELFF. CDR3 nucleotide sequence: TGTGCCAGCAGTTCCCCCTTAAGACTCTTTACGAGGGAGCTGTTTTTT. The chain couples TRBV28 to TRBJ2-2; D is unresolved. V was shortened by 4 bases and J by 9 bases, with 21 bases between the two germline ends. This CDR3 comprises 16 residues. CDR1 is MDHEN, CDR2 SYDVKM, per germline.

This clone was detected only once. The V call is TRBV27, the J call TRBJ2-1; no clear D gene. The V and J ends lost 2 bases and 7 bases respectively, with 6 bases between them. CDR1 is MNHEY, CDR2 SMNVEV, per germline (reference sequence). The CDR3 is 12 amino acids. Here the CDR3 DNA reads TGTGCCAGCAGTTTACGTGGGAATGAGCAGTTCTTC. Translated: CASSLRGNEQFF.

The rearrangement uses TRBV28 and TRBJ2-2, with D tentatively TRBD2 (6 bases). Germline V gene lookup returns CDR1 MDHEN and CDR2 SYDVKM. V was clipped by 11 bases and J by 2 bases, with 18 bases between them. The CDR3 has 15 amino acids. This CDR3 is CAGHKTGDNTGELFF. The CDR3 DNA reads TGTGCCGGCCATAAAACGGGGGACAACACCGGGGAGCTGTTTTTT.

This rearrangement joins TRBV4-1 to TRBJ2-7; D remains unclear. This CDR3 is built from 13 residues. V shed 1 base and J shed 7 bases, with 11 bases lying between them. Germline V CDR1 and CDR2: MGHRA, YSYEKL. This chain's CDR3 is CASSQARAREQYF. CDR3 sequence (DNA): TGCGCCAGCAGCCAAGCCCGGGCACGGGAGCAGTACTTC.

The chain couples TRBV11-2 to TRBJ1-1; no reliable D call. The CDR3 has 12 residues. The V end was cut by 5 bases, the J end by 6 bases, with 10 bases between. The V gene's germline CDR1 is SGHAT and CDR2 FQNNGV. The CDR3 coding sequence is TGTGCCAGCAGCAGCGACGGCGCTGAAGCTTTCTTT. Its translation: CASSSDGAEAFF.

The chain combines TRBV6-1 with TRBJ2-3; a weak D match, TRBD2 (6 bases). Germline lookup yields CDR1 MNHNS and CDR2 SASEGT. V lost 1 base, J lost 14 bases, and 13 bases lay in between. The CDR3 length is 12 residues. The CDR3 is CASSEERRRGYF. In DNA, the CDR3 is TGTGCCAGCAGTGAAGAGAGGCGGCGGGGGTATTTT.

This chain links TRBV29-1 with TRBJ2-1, with D perhaps matching TRBD1 (6 bases). Deletions cut 6 bases from V and 7 bases from J, with 16 bases between. The CDR3 covers 13 residues. The germline V gene has CDR1 SQVTM and CDR2 ANQGSEA. The CDR3 protein is CSVPGRTVNEQFF. The DNA for the CDR3 is TGCAGCGTCCCGGGACGGACAGTAAATGAGCAGTTCTTC.

This chain joins TRBV2 and TRBJ1-1, with 8 positions matching TRBD1. This CDR3 contains 15 residues. V was pared by 4 bases and J by 1 base, with 5 bases of the junction left unmatched. Germline values: CDR1 SNHLY, CDR2 FYNNEI. The CDR3 bases are TGTGCCAGCAGTGCAATGGACAGGGAGAACACTGAAGCTTTCTTT. This encodes CASSAMDRENTEAFF.

This clone was observed a handful of times. The rearrangement uses TRBV4-1 and TRBJ1-6; possible D gene TRBD1, 6 bases. Germline values: CDR1 MGHRA, CDR2 YSYEKL. V was cut by 6 bases and J by 6 bases, with 15 bases left in between. The CDR3 is 15 residues long. Here the CDR3 reads CASRPNREGNSPLHF. CDR3 nucleotides: TGCGCCAGCAGACCGAACAGGGAAGGTAATTCACCCCTCCACTTT.

CDR3: CASSSALPQPYQETQYF. The DNA of the CDR3 is TGTGCCAGCAGCTCCGCCCTCCCTCAGCCGTACCAAGAGACCCAGTACTTC. This chain connects TRBV7-9 to TRBJ2-5; D call uncertain. This CDR3 spans 17 amino acids. Germline values: CDR1 SEHNR, CDR2 FQNEAQ (reference sequence). The ends were cut back, 4 bases at V and 0 bases at J, with 18 bases in the middle.

The genes are TRBV9 and TRBJ1-2; D might be TRBD1 (6 bases). CDR1 is SGDLS, CDR2 YYNGEE, per germline. Deletions cut 5 bases from V and 3 bases from J, with 17 bases between. CDR3 length equals 15 residues. The DNA of the CDR3 is TGTGCCAGCAGTACTAAACAGGGATACGACTATGGCTACACCTTC. Translation: CASSTKQGYDYGYTF.

The chain uses TRBV27 and TRBJ2-1; TRBD1 aligns across 8 bases. The V segment lost 4 bases and the J segment 10 bases; nucleotides outside the gene matches: 15. Germline CDR1 is MNHEY and CDR2 is SMNVEV (reference sequence). There are 16 residues in the CDR3. In nucleotides, the CDR3 is TGTGCCAGCAGTTCCGGCCGGGACAGGAGGTTATGGGAGCAGTTCTTC. Encoded protein: CASSSGRDRRLWEQFF.

The chain carries TRBV6-5 and TRBJ1-1; D might be TRBD1 (6 bases). Trimming pared 5 bases from V and 8 bases from J, leaving 18 bases between. CDR1 and CDR2 from the germline V gene are MNHEY and SVGAGI. The CDR3 is 14 amino acids. For the CDR3, the DNA is TGTGCCAGCAGTCCCCCAGGAGGGGGAGTGGAAGCTTTCTTT. This encodes CASSPPGGGVEAFF.

The chain carries TRBV4-1 and TRBJ2-1, with D possibly matching TRBD2 (6 bases). The CDR3 spans 16 residues. From germline, CDR1 is MGHRA and CDR2 YSYEKL. V was clipped by 2 bases and J by 0 bases, with 11 bases between them. In DNA, the CDR3 is TGCGCCAGCAGCCAACTTGACGGGAGCTCCTACAATGAGCAGTTCTTC. Translating it yields CASSQLDGSSYNEQFF.

CDR3 loop: CASSYRWQHSTDTQYF. In nucleotides, the CDR3 is TGTGCCAGCAGTTATCGGTGGCAGCATAGCACAGATACGCAGTATTTT. V is TRBV27 and J is TRBJ2-3; D unclear. V gave up 4 bases and J gave up 0 bases, with 14 bases separating them. CDR3 length: 16 amino acids. From germline, CDR1 is MNHEY and CDR2 SMNVEV (reference sequence).